The next 18 T cell receptor beta chains were all read from a single sample in a study of T cell repertoires in aging, cancer and after chemotherapy. TRB rearrangements spanning V, D and J were amplified using mixed TRB-A/B primers. TCRdb recomputed calls from the multiplex PCR reads with MiXCR, one row per CDR3 protein. The sample has some 10,000 distinct CDR3 sequences; approximately 32% are singletons. Amplification of TCR beta used genomic DNA extracted from peripheral blood. Sequences were obtained from blood. These receptors came from a human donor in good health. The donor label of this sample is uncertain.

The J gene is TRBJ2-1, the V gene TRBV10-3; no reliable D call. This CDR3 contains 13 residues. V was trimmed by 10 bases and J by 1 base, leaving 11 bases between them. The germline V gene has CDR1 ENHRY and CDR2 SYGVKD. CDR3 DNA: TGTGCCACCTGTGAAAAATCCTACAATGAGCAGTTCTTC. Amino acid sequence: CATCEKSYNEQFF.

Of note for this clonotype: This may be a read error, as it is one base from a much larger clone. The chain links TRBV19 to TRBJ2-2, with D unclear. The CDR3 length is 17 residues. Trimming took off 7 bases at V and 6 bases at J, with 24 bases between the two ends. Germline assignment: CDR1 LNHDA and CDR2 SQIVND (reference sequence). CDR3 coding DNA: TGTGCCAGTACCAAAGGTCCTCTGAGCGTCTCCCCCGGGGAGCTGTTTTTT. It encodes CASTKGPLSVSPGELFF. Full variable domain (missing parts from reference TRBV19 and TRBJ2-2): DGGITQSPKYLFRKEGQNVTLSCEQNLNHDAMYWYRQDPGQGLRLIYYSQIVNDFQKGDIAEGYSVSREKKESFPLTVTSAQKNPTAFYLCASTKGPLSVSPGELFFGEGSRLTVL.

The CDR3 bases are TGTGCCAGCAACCAACAGGGGCATAACACTGAAGCTTTCTTT. This translates into CASNQQGHNTEAFF. The chain is built from TRBV27 and TRBJ1-1, with 7 bases fitting TRBD1. Germline CDR1 is MNHEY and CDR2 is SMNVEV (reference sequence). This CDR3 has 14 residues. The V gene end was trimmed by 7 bases and the J gene end by 2 bases; junction bases not matched to a gene: 7.

Sample share makes this clonotype medium-sized (0.01 to 0.1%). The chain uses TRBV29-1 and TRBJ1-2; D possibly corresponds to TRBD1 (5 bases). Per the germline V gene, CDR1 is SQVTM and CDR2 is ANQGSEA. The CDR3 runs 17 residues. V lost 7 bases and J lost 1, with 25 bases in between. The CDR3, as DNA: TGCAGCGCCCTACCCCGGGACGTAAAAGATCTTAACTATGGCTACACCTTC. Translated, it gives CSALPRDVKDLNYGYTF.

Remarks on this clonotype: A much larger clone differs from this one at a single base, so this may be a read error. The gene calls are TRBV11-1 and TRBJ1-1, with D tentatively TRBD1 (5 bases). The germline CDR1 and CDR2 sequences are SGHAT and FQDESV (reference sequence). The CDR3 loop spans 19 amino acids. In nucleotides, the CDR3 is TGTGCCAGCAGCTTATTCCCCCCGGGCTCGGCAATGGAGGACACTAAAGCTTTCTTT. Amino acids: CASSLFPPGSAMEDTKAFF.

The chain combines TRBV6-5 with TRBJ1-1; TRBD1 matches at 7 bases. CDR3 length equals 14 residues. Germline loops: CDR1 MNHEY, CDR2 SVGAGI. V was clipped by 4 bases and J by 5 bases; unmatched bases: 7. This chain's CDR3 is CASSSQGVGTEAFF. The CDR3 bases are TGTGCCAGCAGTTCCCAGGGGGTTGGGACTGAAGCTTTCTTT.

The rearrangement uses TRBV12-3 or TRBV12-4 and TRBJ1-2, with a tentative D call TRBD1 (5 bases). The CDR3 is 16 amino acids. V lost 3 bases and J lost 6, with 20 bases in between. CDR3 in DNA: TGTGCCAGCAGTTTGACCGGGGCCCCGGATTTGGATGGCTACACCTTC. Amino acids: CASSLTGAPDLDGYTF.

V is TRBV7-2 and J is TRBJ1-1; TRBD1 agrees at 8 bases. Germline assignment: CDR1 SGHTA and CDR2 FQGNSA. With 5 bases clipped from V and 9 bases from J, the junction kept 2 bases outside the gene matches. This CDR3 has 11 residues. The CDR3 loop reads CASSQGAKAFF. CDR3 bases: TGTGCCAGCAGCCAGGGGGCTAAAGCTTTCTTT.

The genes are TRBV29-1 and TRBJ2-1; D perhaps matches TRBD1 (5 bases). Germline loops: CDR1 SQVTM, CDR2 ANQGSEA. The V gene lost 6 bases and the J gene lost 7 bases, with 10 bases spanning the gap. The CDR3 totals 11 residues. The CDR3 coding sequence is TGCAGCGTCAAAAGGGGAAATGAGCAGTTCTTC. This sequence encodes CSVKRGNEQFF.

This clonotype was recorded a few times. V and J are TRBV19 and TRBJ1-5, with D tentatively TRBD1 (6 bases). Germline-derived CDR1 and CDR2 are LNHDA and SQIVND (reference sequence). V was trimmed by 4 bases and J by 5 bases, leaving 12 bases between them. This CDR3 is built from 14 residues. CDR3 in DNA: TGTGCCAGTAGTACGGGGGACATCTATCAGCCCCAGCATTTT. This sequence encodes CASSTGDIYQPQHF.

The chain combines TRBV6-5 with TRBJ2-2; 16 bases are shared with TRBD2. The germline gives CDR1 MNHEY, CDR2 SVGAGI. J gave up 7 bases and V 7 bases, and 9 bases lay outside the gene matches. The CDR3 is made up of 17 amino acids. The CDR3 coding sequence is TGTGCCAGCAAACCGGGACTAGCGGGAGGGCCAGTCGGGGAGCTGTTTTTT. It encodes CASKPGLAGGPVGELFF.

In its sample, this clonotype was seen once. Possible read error: a much larger clone is one base away. The gene calls are TRBV29-1 and TRBJ1-3; 7 bases are shared with TRBD1. The CDR3 loop spans 13 amino acids. Germline CDR1 is SQVTM and CDR2 is ANQGSEA. CDR3 residues: CSVSGGAGYTIYF. CDR3 sequence (DNA): TGCAGCGTTTCAGGGGGAGCTGGATACACCATATATTTT.

In its sample, this clonotype was seen a few times. The chain recombines TRBV6-1 with TRBJ2-7; 9 nucleotides agree with TRBD1. V lost 11 bases to trimming and J lost 9 bases; unmatched junction nucleotides: 17. Germline loops: CDR1 MNHNS, CDR2 SASEGT. CDR3 length: 14 residues. CDR3 DNA sequence: TGTGCCGGTCAAGGGACAGGGAGTCCCCGAGGGCAGTACTTC. Protein sequence: CAGQGTGSPRGQYF.

The rearrangement uses TRBV6-2 or TRBV6-3 and TRBJ2-5; 9 bases fit TRBD2. The CDR3 sequence is 15 residues long. The V gene end was trimmed by 0 bases and the J gene end by 2 bases; junction bases not matched to a gene: 1. CDR1 MNHEY and CDR2 SVGEGT come from the germline V gene. The CDR3 reads CASSYSSGGQETQYF. CDR3 sequence (DNA): TGTGCCAGCAGTTACTCGAGCGGGGGGCAAGAGACCCAGTACTTC.

This clonotype occurred once. The chain carries TRBV20-1 and TRBJ2-1; possibly TRBD2 for D (5 bases). CDR1 is DFQATT, CDR2 SNEGSKA, per germline (reference sequence). This CDR3 has 15 amino acids. The V gene lost 3 bases and the J gene lost 6 bases, with 18 bases spanning the gap. The CDR3 DNA is TGCAGTGCTAGTGCTCGTGGACTCCGCCTCAATGAGCAGTTCTTC. As protein: CSASARGLRLNEQFF.

This clonotype was counted a single time. This rearrangement joins TRBV7-2 to TRBJ1-1; 11 bases fit TRBD1. The J segment lost 6 bases and the V segment lost 1 base, leaving 1 base of the junction unmatched. The CDR3 loop spans 14 amino acids. Germline V gene data show CDR1 as SGHTA and CDR2 as FQGNSA. In DNA form, the CDR3 reads TGTGCCAGCAGCTTAGGGACAGGGGGCTCTGAAGCTTTCTTT. Translating it yields CASSLGTGGSEAFF.

This clonotype appeared a few times. This sequence joins TRBV19 and TRBJ1-1; D is possibly TRBD1 (5 bases). The CDR3 consists of 14 residues. Germline lookup yields CDR1 LNHDA and CDR2 SQIVND (reference sequence). Trimming took off 5 bases at V and 0 bases at J, with 10 bases between the two ends. CDR3 protein: CASSHRILNTEAFF. The CDR3 nucleotides are TGTGCCAGTAGTCACAGGATCTTGAACACTGAAGCTTTCTTT. Using reference TRBV19 and TRBJ1-1 for the parts outside the CDR3, the full variable domain is DGGITQSPKYLFRKEGQNVTLSCEQNLNHDAMYWYRQDPGQGLRLIYYSQIVNDFQKGDIAEGYSVSREKKESFPLTVTSAQKNPTAFYLCASSHRILNTEAFFGQGTRLTVV.

The chain is built from TRBV15 and TRBJ1-1; unclear D gene. The V end lost 0 bases, the J end lost 1 base, and 6 bases lay between the germline ends. The CDR3 contains 14 residues. Germline lookup yields CDR1 LNHNV and CDR2 YYDKDF (reference sequence). The CDR3 here is CATSRDLGNTEAFF. Written as DNA, the CDR3 is TGTGCCACCAGCAGAGATTTGGGGAACACTGAAGCTTTCTTT.